The 12 T cell receptor beta chains presented below share a single source sample, sequenced in a study of cytomegalovirus exposure and HLA in healthy donors. Libraries were prepared by immunoSEQ multiplex PCR; TCRdb keeps only in-frame clonotypes and omits some of them. The profile shows approximately 41,000 clones, around 93% of them singletons. The sequencing input was PBMCs. These receptors all come from a man between 18 and 35 years old in good health and CMV-seronegative.

The chain links TRBV21-1 to TRBJ2-5; the table's D call TRBD1 went unverified against the DNA. TRBV21-1 is marked as a pseudogene. The CDR3 sequence is 16 residues long. CDR3 bases: TGTGCCAGCAGCACCGAGGACAGGGGGGGAGGAAAGACCCAGTACTTC. Residues: CASSTEDRGGGKTQYF.

V usage is TRBV6-5 and J usage is TRBJ1-2, with D possibly TRBD1 on 5 matching bases. The CDR3 has 15 amino acids. CDR1 is MNHEY and CDR2 is SVGAGI in the germline V gene. Between the trimmed V and J ends, which lost 5 bases and 4 bases, there was a span of 17 bases. The CDR3 spells CASSPYLGGTYGYTF. The CDR3 DNA is TGTGCCAGCAGTCCCTATCTGGGCGGGACCTATGGCTACACCTTC.

Turning to this clone: At one of its ends the junction is not consistent with the germline gene, which may arise from a read error. The chain recombines TRBV7-7 with TRBJ2-7, with 7 bases matching TRBD1. CDR3 size: 15 residues. Germline V lookup: CDR1 SSHAT, CDR2 FNYEAQ (reference sequence). The CDR3 loop reads CASSSHAGTAYEQYF. CDR3 nucleotide sequence: TGTGCTAGCAGCTCACATGCCGGGACAGCATACGAGCAGTACTTC.

Only one count was recorded for this clone. V and J are TRBV9 and TRBJ1-2; 8 positions agree with TRBD1. V lost 2 bases and J lost 3; bases outside the gene matches: 6. Looked up from germline, CDR1 is SGDLS and CDR2 is YYNGEE. The CDR3 has 15 residues. The CDR3: CASSVGDRLDYGYTF. The DNA of the CDR3 is TGTGCCAGCAGCGTCGGGGACAGGCTTGACTATGGCTACACCTTC.

V gene TRBV28 combines with J gene TRBJ1-4; 7 bases are a match to TRBD1. The V gene end was trimmed by 3 bases and the J gene end by 5 bases; junction bases not matched to a gene: 3. CDR3 length equals 14 residues. The germline V gene encodes CDR1 MDHEN and CDR2 SYDVKM. The CDR3 loop reads CASSFRGINEKLFF. As DNA, the CDR3 is TGTGCCAGCAGTTTCAGGGGGATAAATGAAAAACTGTTTTTT. The variable domain in full, with the rest retrieved from reference TRBV28 and TRBJ1-4, is DVKVTQSSRYLVKRTGEKVFLECVQDMDHENMFWYRQDPGLGLRLIYFSYDVKMKEKGDIPEGYSVSREKKERFSLILESASTNQTSMYLCASSFRGINEKLFFGSGTQLSVL.

This sequence joins TRBV5-4 and TRBJ2-4; 8 bases align to TRBD2. CDR1 SGHNT and CDR2 YYREEE come from the germline V gene (reference sequence). The CDR3 spans 18 residues. V shed 3 bases and J 5 bases; nucleotides not matched to a gene: 16. As DNA, the CDR3 is TGTGCCAGCAGCTCCCAGGTCGGACTAGCAGCAGTCCAAAACATTCAGTACTTC. Its translation is CASSSQVGLAAVQNIQYF.

V and J are TRBV30 and TRBJ2-3; 14 bases fit TRBD2. Germline-derived CDR1 and CDR2 are GTSNPN and SVGIG (reference sequence). The CDR3 extends over 15 amino acids. J gave up 6 bases and V 2 bases, and 4 bases lay outside the gene matches. The CDR3 here is CAWSTTSGGVDTQYF. CDR3 nucleotide sequence: TGTGCCTGGAGTACGACTAGCGGGGGGGTCGATACGCAGTATTTT.

This clone was counted once. The J gene is TRBJ1-1, the V gene TRBV2, with a possible D match to TRBD1 (6 bases). Germline V gene sequence: CDR1 SNHLY, CDR2 FYNNEI. With 6 bases removed from V and 3 bases from J, the gap between germline ends came to 17 bases. The CDR3 sequence is 15 residues long. This CDR3 is CASSRGRGLDTEAFF. CDR3 sequence (DNA): TGTGCCAGCAGCAGAGGCAGGGGATTAGACACTGAAGCTTTCTTT.

This sequence joins TRBV6-5 and TRBJ2-3; 8 positions agree with TRBD2. Per germline, CDR1 MNHEY and CDR2 SVGAGI. After removal of 2 bases from V and 3 bases from J, the junction contained 7 bases not matched to a gene. The CDR3 length is 16 residues. CDR3: CASSYGSGGPTDTQYF. CDR3 sequence (DNA): TGTGCCAGCAGTTACGGGTCGGGGGGGCCAACAGATACGCAGTATTTT.

The chain carries TRBV7-2 and TRBJ2-1, with a possible D match to TRBD1 (6 bases). The V end was cut by 8 bases, the J end by 6 bases, with 11 bases between. CDR1 is SGHTA, CDR2 FQGNSA, per germline. The CDR3 is made up of 12 amino acids. CDR3: CASGPQGNEQFF. The CDR3 DNA follows: TGTGCCAGCGGACCACAGGGCAATGAGCAGTTCTTC.

V is TRBV10-1 and J is TRBJ2-7; TRBD1 might be the D (6 bases). V lost 0 bases and J lost 4, with 19 bases in between. This CDR3 contains 17 residues. Germline V gives CDR1 WNHNN, CDR2 SYGVQD (reference sequence). The CDR3 reads CASSESGLRQESYEQYF. CDR3 bases: TGCGCCAGCAGTGAGTCGGGCCTAAGACAGGAGTCTTACGAGCAGTACTTC.

This clone was found once. J is TRBJ2-1 and V is TRBV5-1; D not resolved. This CDR3 has 16 amino acids. In germline, CDR1 is SGHRS, CDR2 YFSETQ. The ends were cut back, 0 bases at V and 0 bases at J, with 10 bases in the middle. This CDR3 reads CASSLDGDPSYNEQFF. The CDR3 bases are TGCGCCAGCAGCTTGGATGGAGATCCCTCCTACAATGAGCAGTTCTTC. Drawing the rest from reference TRBV5-1 and TRBJ2-1, the complete variable domain is KAGVTQTPRYLIKTRGQQVTLSCSPISGHRSVSWYQQTPGQGLQFLFEYFSETQRNKGNFPGRFSGRQFSNSRSEMNVSTLELGDSALYLCASSLDGDPSYNEQFFGPGTRLTVL.